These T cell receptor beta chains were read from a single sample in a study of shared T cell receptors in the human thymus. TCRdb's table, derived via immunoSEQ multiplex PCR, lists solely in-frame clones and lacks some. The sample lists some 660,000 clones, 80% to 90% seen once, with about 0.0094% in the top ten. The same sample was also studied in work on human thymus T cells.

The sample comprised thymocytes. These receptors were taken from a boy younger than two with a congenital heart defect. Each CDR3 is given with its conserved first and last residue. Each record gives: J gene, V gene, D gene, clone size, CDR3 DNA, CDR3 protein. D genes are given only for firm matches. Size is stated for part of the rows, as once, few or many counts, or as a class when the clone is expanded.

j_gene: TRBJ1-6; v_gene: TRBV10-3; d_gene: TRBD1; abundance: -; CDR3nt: TGTGCCATCAGTGACAAGGACAGGGGCCACTATAATTCACCCCTCCACTTT; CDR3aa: CAISDKDRGHYNSPLHF
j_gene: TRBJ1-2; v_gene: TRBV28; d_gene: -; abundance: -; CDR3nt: TGTGCCAGCAGTTTATCGGGCGGGGGAGCTCCTAACTATGGCTACACCTTC; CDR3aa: CASSLSGGGAPNYGYTF
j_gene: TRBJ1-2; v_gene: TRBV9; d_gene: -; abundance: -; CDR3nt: TGTGCCAGCAGCGTAAGCCTCGCGGGAAGGGGATATGGCTACACCTTC; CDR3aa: CASSVSLAGRGYGYTF
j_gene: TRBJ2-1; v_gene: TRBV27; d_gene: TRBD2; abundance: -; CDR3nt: TGTGCCAGCGGCATAAGCGGGGGGGCCGGGGAGCAGTTCTTC; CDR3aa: CASGISGGAGEQFF
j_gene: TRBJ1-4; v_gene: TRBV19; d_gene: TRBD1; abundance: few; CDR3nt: TGTGCCAGTAGTCTCCGGGACAGGGACGAAAAACTGTTTTTT; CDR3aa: CASSLRDRDEKLFF
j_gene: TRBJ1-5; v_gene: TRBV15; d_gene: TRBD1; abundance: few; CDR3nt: TGTGCCACCAGCAGTAAGGGACAGGGAAGCAATCAGCCCCAGCATTTT; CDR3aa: CATSSKGQGSNQPQHF
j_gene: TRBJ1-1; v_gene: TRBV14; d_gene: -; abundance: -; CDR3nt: TGTGCCAGCAGCCCTAGTCGGGGAACTTGGGCCTCTGAAGCTTTCTTT; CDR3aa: CASSPSRGTWASEAFF
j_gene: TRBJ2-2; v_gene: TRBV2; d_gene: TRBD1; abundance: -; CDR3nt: TGTGCCAGCAGTGAAGACAGGGGGCGGATGGGGGAGCTGTTTTTT; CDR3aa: CASSEDRGRMGELFF
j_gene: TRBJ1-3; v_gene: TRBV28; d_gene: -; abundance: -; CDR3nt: TGTGCCAGCAGCCTTAAAACGGACACCTCTGGAAACACCATATATTTT; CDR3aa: CASSLKTDTSGNTIYF
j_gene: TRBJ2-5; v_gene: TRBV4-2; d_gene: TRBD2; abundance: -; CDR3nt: TGTGCCAGCAGCCACAACCCCGGGACTAGCGGGATCACTACATATCAAACACAAGAGACCCAGTACTTC; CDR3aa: CASSHNPGTSGITTYQTQETQYF
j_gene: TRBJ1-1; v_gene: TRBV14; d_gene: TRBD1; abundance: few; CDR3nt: TGTGCCAGCAGACGCGTAACAGGGGAGAACACTGAAGCTTTCTTT; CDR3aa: CASRRVTGENTEAFF
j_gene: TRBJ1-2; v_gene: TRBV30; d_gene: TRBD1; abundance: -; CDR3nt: TGTGCCTGGAGTGGTCCCAACAGGGGGCGGTATGGCTACACCTTC; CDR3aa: CAWSGPNRGRYGYTF
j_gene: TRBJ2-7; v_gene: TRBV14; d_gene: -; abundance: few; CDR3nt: TGTGCCAGCAGCCCCTCCGACAGGAGAGACTCCTACGAGCAGTACTTC; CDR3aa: CASSPSDRRDSYEQYF
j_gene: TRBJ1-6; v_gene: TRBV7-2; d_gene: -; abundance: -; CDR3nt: TGTGCCAGCAGCTCTAGAACGACAGAAAATTCACCCCTCCACTTT; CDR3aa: CASSSRTTENSPLHF
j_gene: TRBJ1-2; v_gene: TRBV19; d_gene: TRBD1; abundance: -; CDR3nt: TGTGCCAGTAGTATAGAAGGGGGGACAGCAAACTATGGCTACACCTTC; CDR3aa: CASSIEGGTANYGYTF
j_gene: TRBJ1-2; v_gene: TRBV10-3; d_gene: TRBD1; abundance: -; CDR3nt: TGTGCCATCAGGAGACCGGGACAGGGGAAATCTAACTATGGCTACACCTTC; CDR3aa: CAIRRPGQGKSNYGYTF
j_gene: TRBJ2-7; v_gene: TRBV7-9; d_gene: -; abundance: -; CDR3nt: TGTGCCAGCAGCTCGCAGGGTTACGAGCAGTACTTC; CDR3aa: CASSSQGYEQYF
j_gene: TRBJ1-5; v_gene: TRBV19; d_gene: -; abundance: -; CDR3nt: TGTGCCAGTAGTGAAAGGACAGCTAGCAATCAGCCCCAGCATTTT; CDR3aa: CASSERTASNQPQHF
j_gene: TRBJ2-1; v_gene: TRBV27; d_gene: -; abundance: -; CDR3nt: TGTGCCACCGGGATTAGCCGGGGCAATGAGCAGTTCTTC; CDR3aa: CATGISRGNEQFF
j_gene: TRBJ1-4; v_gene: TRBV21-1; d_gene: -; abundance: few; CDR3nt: TGTGCCAGCAGCAAAGGGGGGGGAAACCTACGTTTGTGTAAACTGTTTTTT; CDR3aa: CASSKGGGNLRLCKLFF
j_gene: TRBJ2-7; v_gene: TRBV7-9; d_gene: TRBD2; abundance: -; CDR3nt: TGTGCCAGCAGTTATAAGACTAGCGGGAGGGCCTCGAGCTCCTACGAGCAGTACTTC; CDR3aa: CASSYKTSGRASSSYEQYF
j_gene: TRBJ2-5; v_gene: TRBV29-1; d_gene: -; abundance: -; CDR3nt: TGCAGCGTAGGGAGCCAAGAGACCCAGTACTTC; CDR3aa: CSVGSQETQYF
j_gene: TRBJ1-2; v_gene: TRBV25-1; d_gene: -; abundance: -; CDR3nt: TGTGCCAGCAGCGCCGCCGGAGATTACTATGGCTACACCTTC; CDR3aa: CASSAAGDYYGYTF
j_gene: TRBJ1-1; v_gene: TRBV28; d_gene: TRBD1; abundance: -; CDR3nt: TGTGCCAGCAGCCGGCAAGGGACAGGGAGGACTGAAGCTTTCTTT; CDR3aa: CASSRQGTGRTEAFF
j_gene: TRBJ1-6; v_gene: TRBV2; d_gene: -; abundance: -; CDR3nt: TGTGCCAGCAGTGTCGGTCCTGATAATTCACCCCTCCACTTT; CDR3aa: CASSVGPDNSPLHF
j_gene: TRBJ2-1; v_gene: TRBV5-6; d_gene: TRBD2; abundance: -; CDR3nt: TGTGCCAGCAGCCGGGAAGGGACTAGCGGGCTCGGGGAGCAGTTCTTC; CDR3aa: CASSREGTSGLGEQFF
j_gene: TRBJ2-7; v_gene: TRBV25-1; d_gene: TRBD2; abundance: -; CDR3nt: TGTGCCAGCAGTGAGTTAAAAGCGGGAGGGGCCTACGAGCAGTACTTC; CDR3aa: CASSELKAGGAYEQYF
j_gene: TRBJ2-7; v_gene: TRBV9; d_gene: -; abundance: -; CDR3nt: TGTGCCAGCAGTGTCGGGGGATCCTACGAGCAGTACTTC; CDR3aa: CASSVGGSYEQYF
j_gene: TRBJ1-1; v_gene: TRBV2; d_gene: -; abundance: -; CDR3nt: TGTGCCAGCAGTCCCGACAGAGATGAAATAAACACTGAAGCTTTCTTT; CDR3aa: CASSPDRDEINTEAFF
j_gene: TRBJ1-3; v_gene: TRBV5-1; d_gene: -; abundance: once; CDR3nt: TGCGCCAGCAGCTCAACTCCAGGGACTCACTCTGGAAACACCATATATTTT; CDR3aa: CASSSTPGTHSGNTIYF
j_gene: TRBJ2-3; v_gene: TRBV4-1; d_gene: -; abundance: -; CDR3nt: TGCGCCAGCAGCCAGGCCCTTTTCGAAGACACAGATACGCAGTATTTT; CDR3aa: CASSQALFEDTDTQYF
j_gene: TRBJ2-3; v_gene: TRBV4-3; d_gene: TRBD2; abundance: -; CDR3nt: TGCGCCAGCAGCCAAGACGCCCCTAGGCTAGCGGGAGGGGGGAGCACAGATACGCAGTATTTT; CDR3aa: CASSQDAPRLAGGGSTDTQYF
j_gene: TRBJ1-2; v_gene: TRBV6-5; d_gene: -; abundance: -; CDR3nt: TGTGCCAGCAGTTACGGACCCCGCAGGGGTGGGTATGGCTACACCTTC; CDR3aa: CASSYGPRRGGYGYTF
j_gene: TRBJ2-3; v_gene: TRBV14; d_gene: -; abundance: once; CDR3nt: TGTGCCAGCAGCCAAGGATGGCTGCTTCTAGATACGCAGTATTTT; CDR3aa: CASSQGWLLLDTQYF
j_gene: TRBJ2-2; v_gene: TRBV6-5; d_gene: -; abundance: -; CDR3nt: TGTGCCAGCAGTTACTCGATTTTCAACTCCCCCGGGGAGCTGTTTTTT; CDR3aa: CASSYSIFNSPGELFF
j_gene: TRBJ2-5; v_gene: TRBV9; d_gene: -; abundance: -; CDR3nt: TGTGCCAGCAGCGCACAACCTCCGGGACTCCACCAGACCCAGTACTTC; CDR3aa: CASSAQPPGLHQTQYF
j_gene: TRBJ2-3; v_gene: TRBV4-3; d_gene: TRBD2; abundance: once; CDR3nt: TGCGCCAGCAGCCAAGGCGGGACTAGCGGGGCCCCGGATACGCAGTATTTT; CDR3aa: CASSQGGTSGAPDTQYF
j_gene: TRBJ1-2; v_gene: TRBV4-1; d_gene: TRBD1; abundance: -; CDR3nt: TGCACCAGCAGCCGGGGGACAGGCGTAGGCTACACCTTC; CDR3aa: CTSSRGTGVGYTF
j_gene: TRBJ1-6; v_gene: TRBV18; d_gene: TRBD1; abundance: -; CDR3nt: TGTGCCAGCTCACAAGGACAGGATAATTCACCCCTCCACTTT; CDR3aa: CASSQGQDNSPLHF
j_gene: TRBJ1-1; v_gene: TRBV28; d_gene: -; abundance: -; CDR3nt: TGTGCCAGCAGTTTTGGTCGGGACACTCGGCCGAACACTGAAGCTTTCTTT; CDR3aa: CASSFGRDTRPNTEAFF
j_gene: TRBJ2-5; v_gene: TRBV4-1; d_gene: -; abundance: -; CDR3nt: TGCGCCAGCAGCCAAGTGTCGGGTCCGGTGGAGACCCAGTACTTC; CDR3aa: CASSQVSGPVETQYF
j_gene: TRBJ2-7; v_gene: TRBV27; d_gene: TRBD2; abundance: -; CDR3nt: TGTGCCAGCAGACCTAGTAGCGGGAGGGCCTACGAGCAGTACTTC; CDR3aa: CASRPSSGRAYEQYF
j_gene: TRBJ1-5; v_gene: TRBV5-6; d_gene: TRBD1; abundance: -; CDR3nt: TGTGCCAGCAGCTTGGGAACCGGGACAGGGGGCGCGGGGCATCAGCCCCAGCATTTT; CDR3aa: CASSLGTGTGGAGHQPQHF
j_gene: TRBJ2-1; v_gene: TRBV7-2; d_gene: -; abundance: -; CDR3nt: TGTGCCAGCAGCGCAACACTAGCCGTGGATGAGCAGTTCTTC; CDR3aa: CASSATLAVDEQFF
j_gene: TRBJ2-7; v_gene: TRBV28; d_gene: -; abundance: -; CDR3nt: TGTGCCAGCAGTTCAGACAGGTGGTCCTACGAGCAGTACTTC; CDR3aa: CASSSDRWSYEQYF
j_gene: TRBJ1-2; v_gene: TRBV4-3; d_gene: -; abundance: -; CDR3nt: TGCGCCAGCAGCCAAGTTTTGGACACCTCTAACTATGGCTACACCTTC; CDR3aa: CASSQVLDTSNYGYTF
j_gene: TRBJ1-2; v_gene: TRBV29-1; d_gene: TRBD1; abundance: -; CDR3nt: TGCAGCGCTAGGGACAGGTCTACTAACTATGGCTACACCTTC; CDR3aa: CSARDRSTNYGYTF
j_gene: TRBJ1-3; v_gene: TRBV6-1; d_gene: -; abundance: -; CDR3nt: TGTGCCAGCAGTGCTATGTCAGGGAACTCTGGAAACACCATATATTTT; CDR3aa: CASSAMSGNSGNTIYF
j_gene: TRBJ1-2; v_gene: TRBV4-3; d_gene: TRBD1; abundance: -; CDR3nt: TGCGCCAGCAGCCAAGTTAACCCGCCCCCGACACCGGGACAGCCTATTAACTATGGCTACACCTTC; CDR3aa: CASSQVNPPPTPGQPINYGYTF
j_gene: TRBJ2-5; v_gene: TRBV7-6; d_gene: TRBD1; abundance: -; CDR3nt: TGTGCCAGCAGCTTAATTCGGCCCGTCAGGGGGCAGGAGACCCAGTACTTC; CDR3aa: CASSLIRPVRGQETQYF
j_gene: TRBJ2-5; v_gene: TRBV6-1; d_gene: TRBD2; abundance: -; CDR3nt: TGTGCCAGCAGTGTCAACCGCGGGGGGGCGGGGGAGACCCAGTACTTC; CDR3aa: CASSVNRGGAGETQYF
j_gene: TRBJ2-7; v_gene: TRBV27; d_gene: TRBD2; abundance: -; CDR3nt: TGTGCCAGCAGCTCACTAGCGGACTCCTACGAGCAGTACTTC; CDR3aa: CASSSLADSYEQYF
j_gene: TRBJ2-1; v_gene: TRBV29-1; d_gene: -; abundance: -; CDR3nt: TGCAGCGAAGTCCCGGCAGGGGTCAATGAGCAGTTCTTC; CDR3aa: CSEVPAGVNEQFF
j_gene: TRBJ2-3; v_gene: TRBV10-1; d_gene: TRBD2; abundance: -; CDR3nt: TGCGCCAGCAGTGAACGCGGGAGGGAGGATACGCAGTATTTT; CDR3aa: CASSERGREDTQYF